This T cell receptor (beta chain) appears in the sequencing data of a study of OX40 agonist ivuxolimab in advanced cancers. Concerning the study at large: The costimulatory receptor OX40 (CD134) was targeted by ivuxolimab, a fully human IgG2 agonistic monoclonal antibody. Intravenous ivuxolimab was administered to patients every 2 weeks at six dose levels: 0.01, 0.1, 0.3, 1.5, 3 and 10 mg/kg. Among the roughly 50 dose-escalation patients, around 20 had hepatocellular carcinoma, 15 melanoma, 9 renal cell carcinoma and 9 head and neck cancer. In the dose-escalation cohort, 82.7% of patients were male, and the mean age was around 60 years, with a range of roughly 20 to 85. Prior anti-PD-1, anti-PD-L1 or anti-CTLA-4 therapy was permitted, and 35% to 40% of dose-escalation patients had received checkpoint inhibitors. Partial responses occurred in three dose-escalation patients: two with cutaneous melanoma and one with hepatocellular carcinoma. The purpose of peripheral TCRbeta sequencing was to test whether ivuxolimab changed TCR sequence diversity and led to clonal T-cell expansion. The paper describes the monotherapy dose-escalation part (N = 52 patients) of the phase I trial of ivuxolimab.

For sequencing of the TCRbeta CDR3 region, genomic DNA was extracted from the sorted cells. The immunoSEQ Assay was used to sequence the TCRbeta CDR3 regions. TCRdb limited this immuneACCESS table to in-frame rearrangements with V and J called. A share of clones is missing; checked studies link under half to unresolved V genes, and the rest is unexplained. This sample comprises some 84,000 clones, roughly 89% of them detected only once. Together, the top ten hold 0.19% of the sample. Sequences KGHSH (CDR1) and LQKENI (CDR2) are obtained from the germline V gene. V is cut back by 4 bases and J by 5 bases, with 9 bases in the junction unmatched. The CDR3 spans 16 residues, from the cysteine through the phenylalanine. The kept DNA is CDR3 alone, 48 bases in frame from the first base. General conclusions and limits of the study: Which antigens the clonally expanded peripheral T cells were specific for was not determined. In partial responders in the 0.1-3.0 mg/kg groups, normalized peripheral clonal expansion was found to be among the lowest, especially among CD8+ T cells. After ivuxolimab, CD8+ T cells had more expanded clones than CD4+ T cells on average. Low levels of normalized T-cell clonal expansion were also shown by some nonresponding patients. At doses of 0.1 to 3.0 mg/kg, clonal expansion of both CD4+ and CD8+ T cells in blood was seen between baseline and week 6.

Worth noting for this clone: The target of this receptor is not known. Base qualities are not recorded, but no much larger clone differs from it by a single base.

The trial excluded patients who had a history of autoimmune disease or were on systemic immunosuppression. Peripheral blood for TCR sequencing was drawn from every dose cohort at baseline, at cycle 4 day 1 and at cycle 7 day 1. Samples came from an open-label, multicenter, first-in-human phase I dose-escalation trial of ivuxolimab. Adults with locally advanced or metastatic head and neck squamous cell, hepatocellular, melanoma or renal cell carcinoma were enrolled in the trial. Before TCR sequencing, CD4+ T cells and CD8+ T cells from peripheral blood were sorted into separate populations. This sample comprised CD4+ or CD8+ T cells sorted from blood, obtained in a trial of the OX40 agonist ivuxolimab. The rearranged segments are TRBV18 and TRBJ2-3; 10 nucleotides in the junction match TRBD2. The clonotype comes from an adult with an advanced solid tumor such as melanoma, head and neck, liver or kidney cancer. The bases read TGTGCCAGCTCACTTGGACTAGCGGCGATCGGAGATACGCAGTATTTT. It specifies CASSLGLAAIGDTQYF.